The present T cell receptor (beta chain) was sequenced within a study of blood T cell repertoires in COVID-19. The CDR3 runs to 14 residues. Germline lookup yields CDR1 GTSNPN and CDR2 SVGIG (reference sequence). The V and J ends lost 5 bases and 5 bases, in that order; junction bases with no gene match: 6. Profiling relied on immunoSEQ multiplex PCR, and the TCRdb table lists in-frame clones only, not all of them. The data hold around 66,000 clones, with around 80% observed a single time. The chain uses TRBV30 and TRBJ1-5, with 10 bases identical to TRBD1. The sequencing sample was made of peripheral blood. This TCR was recovered from a human donor in a cohort sampled during active COVID-19. The CDR3 region is CAWDRDRGYQPQHF. The CDR3 DNA reads TGTGCCTGGGACCGGGACAGGGGATATCAGCCCCAGCATTTT. Full variable domain (outside the CDR3, taken from reference TRBV30 and TRBJ1-5): SQTIHQWPATLVQPVGSPLSLECTVEGTSNPNLYWYRQAAGRGLQLLFYSVGIGQISSEVPQNLSASRPQDRQFILSSKKLLLSDSGFYLCAWDRDRGYQPQHFGDGTRLSIL.